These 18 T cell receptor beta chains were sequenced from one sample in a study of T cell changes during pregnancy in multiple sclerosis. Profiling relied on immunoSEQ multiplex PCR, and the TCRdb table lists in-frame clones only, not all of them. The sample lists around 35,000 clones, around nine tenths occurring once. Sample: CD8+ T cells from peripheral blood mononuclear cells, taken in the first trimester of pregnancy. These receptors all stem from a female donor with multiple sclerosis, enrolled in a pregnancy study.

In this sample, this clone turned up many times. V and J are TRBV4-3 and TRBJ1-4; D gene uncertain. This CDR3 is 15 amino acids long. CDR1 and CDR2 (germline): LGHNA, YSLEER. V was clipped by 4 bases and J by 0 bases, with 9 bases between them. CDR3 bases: TGCGCCAGCAGCCCGTCCAGCGCAACTAATGAAAAACTGTTTTTT. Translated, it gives CASSPSSATNEKLFF.

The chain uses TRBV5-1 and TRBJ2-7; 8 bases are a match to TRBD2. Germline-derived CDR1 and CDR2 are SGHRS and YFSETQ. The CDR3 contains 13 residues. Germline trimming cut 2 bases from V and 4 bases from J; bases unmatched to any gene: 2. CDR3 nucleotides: TGCGCCAGCAGCTTTTCTAGCGGGTACGAGCAGTACTTC. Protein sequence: CASSFSSGYEQYF. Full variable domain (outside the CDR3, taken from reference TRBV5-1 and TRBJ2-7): KAGVTQTPRYLIKTRGQQVTLSCSPISGHRSVSWYQQTPGQGLQFLFEYFSETQRNKGNFPGRFSGRQFSNSRSEMNVSTLELGDSALYLCASSFSSGYEQYFGPGTRLTVT.

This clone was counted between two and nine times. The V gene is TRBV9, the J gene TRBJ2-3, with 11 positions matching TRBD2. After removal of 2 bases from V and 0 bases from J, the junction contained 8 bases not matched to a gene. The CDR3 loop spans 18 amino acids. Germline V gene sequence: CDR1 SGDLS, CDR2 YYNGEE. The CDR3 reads CASSVGARTSGSTDTQYF. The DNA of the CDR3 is TGTGCCAGCAGCGTGGGGGCACGGACTAGCGGGAGCACAGATACGCAGTATTTT.

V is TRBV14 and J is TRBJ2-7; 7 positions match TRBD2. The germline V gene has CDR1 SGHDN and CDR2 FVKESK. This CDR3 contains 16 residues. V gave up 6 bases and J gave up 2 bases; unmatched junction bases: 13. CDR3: CASSAPAGLATYEQYF. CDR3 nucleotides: TGTGCCAGCAGTGCTCCAGCGGGGTTGGCTACCTACGAGCAGTACTTC.

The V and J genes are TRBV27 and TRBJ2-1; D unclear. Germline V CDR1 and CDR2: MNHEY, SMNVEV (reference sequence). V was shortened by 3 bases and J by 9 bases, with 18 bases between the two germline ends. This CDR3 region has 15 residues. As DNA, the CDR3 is TGTGCCAGCAGTTTGGTGTCGGCCCCACCGGGTGAGCAGTTCTTC. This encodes CASSLVSAPPGEQFF.

The CDR3 DNA reads TGTGCCATTACGGAGGGAAGCACTGGAAACACCATATATTTT. This translates into CAITEGSTGNTIYF. The chain joins TRBV10-3 to TRBJ1-3; D call uncertain. V dropped 9 bases and J dropped 2 bases, with 14 bases sitting between them. The CDR3 sequence is 14 residues long. Germline V CDR1 and CDR2: ENHRY, SYGVKD.

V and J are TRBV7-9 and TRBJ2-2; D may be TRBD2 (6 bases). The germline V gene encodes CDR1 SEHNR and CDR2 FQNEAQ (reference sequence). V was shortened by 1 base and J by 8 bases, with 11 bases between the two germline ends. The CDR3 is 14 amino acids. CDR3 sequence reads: CASSLVSGRGELFF. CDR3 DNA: TGTGCCAGCAGCTTAGTATCCGGGAGAGGGGAGCTGTTTTTT.

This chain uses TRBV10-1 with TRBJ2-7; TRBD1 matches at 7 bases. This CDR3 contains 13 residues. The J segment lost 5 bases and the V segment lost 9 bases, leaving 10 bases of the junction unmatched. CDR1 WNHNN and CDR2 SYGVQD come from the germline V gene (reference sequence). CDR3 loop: CARGTVTNNEQYF. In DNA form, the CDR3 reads TGCGCCAGGGGGACAGTTACTAACAACGAGCAGTACTTC.

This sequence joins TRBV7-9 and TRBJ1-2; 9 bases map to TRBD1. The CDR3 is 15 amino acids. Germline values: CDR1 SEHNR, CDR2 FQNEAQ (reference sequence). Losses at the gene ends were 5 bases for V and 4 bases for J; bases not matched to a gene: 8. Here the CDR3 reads CASSDGQGPFYGYTF. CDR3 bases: TGTGCCAGCAGCGACGGACAGGGGCCCTTCTATGGCTACACCTTC.

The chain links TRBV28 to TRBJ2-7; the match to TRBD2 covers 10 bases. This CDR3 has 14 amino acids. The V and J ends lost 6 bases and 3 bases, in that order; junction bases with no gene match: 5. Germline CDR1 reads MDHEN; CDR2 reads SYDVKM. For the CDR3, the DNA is TGTGCCAGCAGGACACTAGCGGGACTCTACGAGCAGTACTTC. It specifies CASRTLAGLYEQYF.

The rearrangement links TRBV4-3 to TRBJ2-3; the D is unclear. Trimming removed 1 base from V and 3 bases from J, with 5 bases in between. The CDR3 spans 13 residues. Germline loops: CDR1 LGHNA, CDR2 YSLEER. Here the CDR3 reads CASSQVSTDTQYF. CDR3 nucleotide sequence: TGCGCCAGCAGCCAAGTGTCTACAGATACGCAGTATTTT.

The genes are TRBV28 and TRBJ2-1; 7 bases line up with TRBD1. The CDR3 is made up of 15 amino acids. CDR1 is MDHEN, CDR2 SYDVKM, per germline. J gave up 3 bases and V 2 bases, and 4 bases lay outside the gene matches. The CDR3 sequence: CASSLGTELYNEQFF. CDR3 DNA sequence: TGTGCCAGCAGTTTAGGGACAGAACTCTACAATGAGCAGTTCTTC. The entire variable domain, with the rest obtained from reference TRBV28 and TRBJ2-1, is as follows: DVKVTQSSRYLVKRTGEKVFLECVQDMDHENMFWYRQDPGLGLRLIYFSYDVKMKEKGDIPEGYSVSREKKERFSLILESASTNQTSMYLCASSLGTELYNEQFFGPGTRLTVL.

The CDR3 reads CASSWLSTDTQYF. The CDR3 DNA sequence: TGTGCCAGCAGTTGGCTGAGCACAGATACGCAGTATTTT. V is TRBV28 and J is TRBJ2-3; D unclear. Trimming left V 4 bases short and J 0 bases short, with 5 bases between. Germline-derived CDR1 and CDR2 are MDHEN and SYDVKM. The CDR3 contains 13 residues.

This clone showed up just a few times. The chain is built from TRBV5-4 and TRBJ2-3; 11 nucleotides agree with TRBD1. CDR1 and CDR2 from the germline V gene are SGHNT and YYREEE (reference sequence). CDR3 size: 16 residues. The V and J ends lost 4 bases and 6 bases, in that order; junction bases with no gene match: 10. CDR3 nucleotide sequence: TGTGCCAGCAGCGACGGGACAGGGGGTGTTACGGATACGCAGTATTTT. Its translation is CASSDGTGGVTDTQYF.

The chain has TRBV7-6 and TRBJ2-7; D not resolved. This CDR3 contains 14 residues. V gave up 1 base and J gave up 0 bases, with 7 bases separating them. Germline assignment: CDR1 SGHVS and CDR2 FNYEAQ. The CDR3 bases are TGTGCCAGCAGCTTAGAAGTTAGCTCCTACGAGCAGTACTTC. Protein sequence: CASSLEVSSYEQYF. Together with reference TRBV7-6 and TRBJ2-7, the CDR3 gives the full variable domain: GAGVSQSPRYKVTKRGQDVALRCDPISGHVSLYWYRQALGQGPEFLTYFNYEAQQDKSGLPNDRFSAERPEGSISTLTIQRTEQRDSAMYRCASSLEVSSYEQYFGPGTRLTVT.

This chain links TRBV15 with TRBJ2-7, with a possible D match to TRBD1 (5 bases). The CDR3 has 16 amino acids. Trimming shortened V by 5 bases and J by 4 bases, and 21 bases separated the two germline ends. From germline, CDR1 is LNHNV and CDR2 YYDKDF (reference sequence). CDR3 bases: TGTGCCACCAGCTCCCTGAGTGGGGCCGACACATACGAGCAGTACTTC. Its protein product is CATSSLSGADTYEQYF.

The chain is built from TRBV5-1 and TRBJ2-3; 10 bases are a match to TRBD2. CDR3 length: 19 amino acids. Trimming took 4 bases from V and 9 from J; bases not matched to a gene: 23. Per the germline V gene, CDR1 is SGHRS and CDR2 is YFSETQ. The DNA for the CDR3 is TGCGCCAGCAGCCCATCTTCCGGGACTAGCGTTCATCCGTGGGGGACGCAGTATTTT. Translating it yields CASSPSSGTSVHPWGTQYF.

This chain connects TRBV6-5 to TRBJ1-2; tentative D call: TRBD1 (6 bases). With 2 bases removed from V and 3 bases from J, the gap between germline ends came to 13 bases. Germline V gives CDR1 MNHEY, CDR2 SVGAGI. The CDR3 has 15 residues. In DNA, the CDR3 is TGTGCCAGCAGTTACGACAGGAGCTTTGACTATGGCTACACCTTC. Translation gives CASSYDRSFDYGYTF.